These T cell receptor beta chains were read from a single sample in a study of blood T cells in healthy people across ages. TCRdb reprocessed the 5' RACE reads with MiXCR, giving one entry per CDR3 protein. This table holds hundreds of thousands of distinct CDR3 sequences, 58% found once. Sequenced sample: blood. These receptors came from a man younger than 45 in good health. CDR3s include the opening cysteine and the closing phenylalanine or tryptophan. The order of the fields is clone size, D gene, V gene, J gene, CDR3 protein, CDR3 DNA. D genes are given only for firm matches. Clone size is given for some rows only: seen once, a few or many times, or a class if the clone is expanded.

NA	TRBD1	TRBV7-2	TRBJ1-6	CASSPAGGSPYNSPLHF	TGTGCCAGCAGCCCAGCAGGGGGGAGCCCCTATAATTCACCCCTCCACTTT
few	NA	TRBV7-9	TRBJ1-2	CASSLPQSDGYTF	TGTGCCAGCAGCTTACCCCAGAGTGATGGCTACACCTTC
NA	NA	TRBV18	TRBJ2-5	CASSSAFGSQETQYF	TGTGCCAGCTCTTCAGCATTCGGTAGTCAAGAGACCCAGTACTTC
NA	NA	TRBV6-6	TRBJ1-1	CASSQLNPTEAFF	TGTGCCAGCAGTCAACTAAACCCAACTGAAGCTTTCTTT
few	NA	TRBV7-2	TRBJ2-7	CASSLRLDYEQYF	TGTGCCAGCAGCTTACGACTAGACTACGAGCAGTACTTC
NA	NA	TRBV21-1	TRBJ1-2	CASSPGGADRGYGYTF	TGTGCCAGCAGCCCTGGCGGGGCAGATCGAGGTTATGGCTACACCTTC
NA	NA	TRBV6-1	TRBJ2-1	CASSDFFGLSSYNEQFF	TGTGCCAGCAGTGATTTCTTCGGGTTGAGCTCCTACAATGAGCAGTTCTTC
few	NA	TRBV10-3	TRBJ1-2	CAISESYNYGYTF	TGTGCCATCAGTGAGTCTTACAACTATGGCTACACCTTC
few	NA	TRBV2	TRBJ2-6	CASSPVTLSGANVLTF	TGTGCCAGCAGCCCAGTAACACTCTCTGGGGCCAACGTCCTGACTTTC
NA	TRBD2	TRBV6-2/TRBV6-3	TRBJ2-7	CASSYAPTSGSQYEQYF	TGTGCCAGCAGTTACGCCCCAACTAGCGGGAGTCAGTACGAGCAGTACTTC
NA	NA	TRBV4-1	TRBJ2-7	CASSRSDSYEQYF	TGCGCCAGCAGCCGAAGCGATTCCTACGAGCAGTACTTC
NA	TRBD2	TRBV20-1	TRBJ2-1	CSAFDLRTSGYNEQFF	TGCAGTGCTTTCGATTTGAGGACTAGCGGATACAATGAGCAGTTCTTC
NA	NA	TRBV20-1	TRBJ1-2	CSANGHIYGYTF	TGCAGTGCTAATGGTCACATCTATGGCTACACCTTC
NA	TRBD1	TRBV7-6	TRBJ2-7	CASSQNTGVYEQYF	TGTGCCAGCAGCCAAAATACAGGGGTATACGAGCAGTACTTC
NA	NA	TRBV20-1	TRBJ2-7	CSAREGQRVYEQYF	TGCAGTGCTAGAGAAGGACAAAGGGTCTACGAGCAGTACTTC
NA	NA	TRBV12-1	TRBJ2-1	CASSSPQNRGPRFF	TGTGCCAGCAGCTCACCCCAAAACAGGGGGCCGCGGTTCTTC
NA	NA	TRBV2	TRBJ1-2	CASLTGHYGYTF	TGTGCCAGCCTCACCGGGCACTATGGCTACACCTTC
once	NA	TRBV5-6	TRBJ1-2	CASSPVGGPYGYTF	TGTGCCAGCAGCCCGGTTGGGGGCCCCTATGGCTACACCTTC
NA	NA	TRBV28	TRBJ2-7	CASSSPTGFYEQYF	TGTGCCAGCAGTTCGCCGACGGGATTCTACGAGCAGTACTTC
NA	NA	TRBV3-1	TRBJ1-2	CASSQARNGYTF	TGTGCCAGCAGCCAAGCCCGGAATGGCTACACCTTC
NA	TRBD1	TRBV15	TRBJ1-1	CATRQGARTEAFF	TGTGCCACCCGACAGGGGGCGAGAACTGAAGCTTTCTTT
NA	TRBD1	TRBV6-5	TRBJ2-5	CASSSFDRAVGETQYF	TGTGCCAGCAGTTCTTTTGACAGGGCGGTCGGAGAGACCCAGTACTTC
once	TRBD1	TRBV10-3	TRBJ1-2	CAISHPGTGVRGYTF	TGTGCCATCAGCCATCCCGGGACAGGCGTCCGGGGCTACACCTTC